This TCR beta chain originates from a study of blood T cells in healthy people across ages. Overall study: For every two T cells, template switching captured about one barcoded beta molecule.

Primed by a sample-barcoded 5' primer and a J-beta primer mix, a second PCR proceeded for about 6 to 11 cycles. TCRdb reanalysed the 5' RACE reads using MiXCR and keeps one entry per CDR3 protein. This sample has 700,000 to 950,000 distinct CDR3 sequences, with roughly 60% found just once. Study-level results: PBMCs that were unsorted prevented a conclusive naive versus antigen-experienced comparison. When set beside aged donors, long-lived donors presented more naive CD4+ cells and higher diversity.

As concerns this clonotype: The antigen remains undetermined.

This TCR came from a man younger than 40 in good health. Sample: blood.

This CDR3 reads CASSPLRAEAFF. The CDR3 bases are TGTGCCAGCAGCCCCCTCCGGGCTGAAGCTTTCTTT. The chain joins TRBV9 to TRBJ1-1, with D hard to call. Trimming removed 4 bases from V and 6 bases from J, with 10 bases in between. This CDR3 region has 12 residues. The germline CDR1 and CDR2 sequences are SGDLS and YYNGEE.